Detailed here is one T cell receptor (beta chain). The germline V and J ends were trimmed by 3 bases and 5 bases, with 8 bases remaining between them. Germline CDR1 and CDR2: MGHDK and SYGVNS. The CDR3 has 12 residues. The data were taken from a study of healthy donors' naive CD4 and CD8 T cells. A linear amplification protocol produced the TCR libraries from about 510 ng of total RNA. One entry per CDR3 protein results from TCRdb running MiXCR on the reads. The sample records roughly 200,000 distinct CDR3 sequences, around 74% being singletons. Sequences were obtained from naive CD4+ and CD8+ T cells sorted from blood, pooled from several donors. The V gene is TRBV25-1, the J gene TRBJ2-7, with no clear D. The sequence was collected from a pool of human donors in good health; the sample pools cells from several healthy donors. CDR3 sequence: CASSDWSHEQYF. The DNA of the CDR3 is TGTGCCAGCAGTGACTGGTCACACGAGCAGTACTTC.